This TCR beta chain emerged from a study of T-cell memory formation after mild COVID-19. Study in general: The TCR clusters were mostly specific to one donor.

This clonotype has at least ten counts. Mismatch with germline at one junction end may stem from a read error. TCRdb reprocessed the 5' RACE reads via MiXCR and lists one record per CDR3 protein. The sample records a few hundred thousand distinct CDR3 sequences, roughly 8% being singletons. Looked up from germline, CDR1 is SGHTA and CDR2 is FQGNSA. The CDR3 loop spans 9 amino acids. This sequence joins TRBV7-2 and TRBJ2-7; no definite D call. This clonotype originated in a man between 18 and 35 years old who had mild COVID-19 (a few samples of this study predate the infection). Cell type and time point are not known. The sequenced material came from PBMCs or a T cell subset sorted from them (not recorded which). The CDR3 spells CASSLANGF. CDR3 DNA: TGTGCCAGCAGCTTAGCGAACGGCTTC.